These 32 T cell receptor beta chains were all obtained from the same sample, sequenced in a study of graft-versus-host responses after intestinal transplantation. Repertoires were generated with immunoSEQ multiplex PCR, while TCRdb's copy carries only in-frame clones and drops some. The sample includes approximately 81,000 clones, around 86% seen only once; the top ten take around 8%. Antigens of these TCRs are unknown. The sequencing used unstimulated CD8+ T cells sorted from spleen or lymph node cells, collected before transplant. The receptors shown here come from a human donor who was the organ donor for an intestinal transplant.

This clone was observed a single time. The V and J genes are TRBV6-1 and TRBJ1-1, with TRBD1 identical over 10 bases. The CDR3 is 13 residues long. After removal of 8 bases from V and 7 bases from J, the junction contained 7 bases not matched to a gene. Per the germline V gene, CDR1 is MNHNS and CDR2 is SASEGT. CDR3 amino acids: CASPGTGEGEAFF. The CDR3 coding sequence is TGTGCCAGCCCCGGGACAGGGGAAGGTGAAGCTTTCTTT.

This CDR3 is CSVGTGVVYGYTF. In DNA, the CDR3 is TGCAGCGTTGGGACAGGTGTAGTCTATGGCTACACCTTC. The rearrangement uses TRBV29-1 and TRBJ1-2; TRBD1 matches 7 bases. Germline V gives CDR1 SQVTM, CDR2 ANQGSEA. The trim removed 4 bases at V and 4 bases at J, leaving 6 bases unmatched. The CDR3 loop spans 13 amino acids.

This chain joins TRBV27 and TRBJ1-1; 7 nucleotides match TRBD1. The V gene's germline CDR1 is MNHEY and CDR2 SMNVEV (reference sequence). This CDR3 has 11 amino acids. J was trimmed by 7 bases and V by 4 bases; bases with no gene match: 0. CDR3 sequence reads: CASSSGGEAFF. DNA of the CDR3: TGTGCCAGCAGTTCAGGGGGTGAAGCTTTCTTT.

The J gene is TRBJ2-1, the V gene TRBV28, with 11 bases that match TRBD2. Germline CDR1 MDHEN, CDR2 SYDVKM. V lost 1 base to trimming and J lost 9 bases; unmatched junction nucleotides: 20. The CDR3 loop spans 20 amino acids. CDR3 DNA sequence: TGTGCCAGCAGTTTATTCAGGACTAGCGGGCAGGGAGGGTTTCTCGGTGAGCAGTTCTTC. Translated, it gives CASSLFRTSGQGGFLGEQFF.

This chain's CDR3 is CASSLGSGGTQETQYF. CDR3 DNA sequence: TGTGCCAGCAGCTTAGGATCAGGGGGTACACAAGAGACCCAGTACTTC. The chain joins TRBV7-2 to TRBJ2-5, with TRBD1 matching over 7 bases. Germline-derived CDR1 and CDR2 are SGHTA and FQGNSA. V dropped 1 base and J dropped 2; count of bases not matched to a gene: 7. The CDR3 loop spans 16 amino acids.

CDR3 bases: TGTGCCAGCACCCCTTGGAAGGGAAGTATTACGAACACTGAAGCTTTCTTT. Translating gives CASTPWKGSITNTEAFF. This chain connects TRBV5-6 to TRBJ1-1, with no clear D. This CDR3 has 17 residues. Trimming removed 6 bases at V and 1 base at J, with 22 bases between. CDR1 is SGHDT, CDR2 YYEEEE, per germline.

This chain links TRBV28 with TRBJ1-5; no definite D call. The CDR3 is 13 residues long. Germline CDR1 MDHEN, CDR2 SYDVKM. V lost 6 bases, J lost 3 bases, and 9 bases lay in between. The CDR3 loop reads CASREQINQPQHF. As DNA, the CDR3 is TGTGCCAGCAGAGAACAGATCAATCAGCCCCAGCATTTT.

The chain has TRBV30 and TRBJ2-2, with a possible D match to TRBD1 (5 bases). There are 13 residues in the CDR3. V lost 5 bases to trimming and J lost 1 base, with 8 bases between them. Germline loops: CDR1 GTSNPN, CDR2 SVGIG (reference sequence). CDR3 DNA sequence: TGTGCCTGGGACAGAGGGAACACCGGGGAGCTGTTTTTT. This sequence encodes CAWDRGNTGELFF.

The chain uses TRBV7-9 and TRBJ2-7; D call uncertain. The CDR3 loop spans 12 amino acids. Trimming pared 11 bases from V and 0 bases from J, leaving 11 bases between. Germline CDR1 SEHNR, CDR2 FQNEAQ (reference sequence). The CDR3 coding sequence is TGTGCCTCGGAAGGTGACTCCTACGAGCAGTACTTC. Amino acids: CASEGDSYEQYF.

The J gene is TRBJ2-7, the V gene TRBV2; 7 positions match TRBD2. The CDR3 sequence is 11 residues long. The trim removed 8 bases at V and 3 bases at J, leaving 1 base unmatched. Germline V lookup: CDR1 SNHLY, CDR2 FYNNEI. DNA for the CDR3: TGTGCCAGCGGCGGGGGCTACGAGCAGTACTTC. Protein product: CASGGGYEQYF.

This clone was seen a single time. V and J are TRBV7-9 and TRBJ2-5; TRBD2 matches at 14 bases. This CDR3 is 18 amino acids long. J was trimmed by 5 bases and V by 5 bases; bases with no gene match: 13. In germline, CDR1 is SEHNR, CDR2 FQNEAQ (reference sequence). DNA for the CDR3: TGTGCCAGCAGCACTGGGACTAGCGGGGGCCGGACCCGCGAGACCCAGTACTTC. Its translation: CASSTGTSGGRTRETQYF. Supplemented by reference TRBV7-9 and TRBJ2-5, the full variable domain reads DTGVSQNPRHKITKRGQNVTFRCDPISEHNRLYWYRQTLGQGPEFLTYFQNEAQLEKSRLLSDRFSAERPKGSFSTLEIQRTEQGDSAMYLCASSTGTSGGRTRETQYFGPGTRLLVL.

This clone has a handful of counts. This chain links TRBV2 with TRBJ2-1; 10 bases are shared with TRBD1. With V trimmed by 5 bases and J by 6 bases, 7 bases remained unmatched. The CDR3 consists of 15 residues. Germline CDR1 is SNHLY and CDR2 is FYNNEI. The CDR3, as DNA: TGTGCCAGCAGTTTTCACGACAGGGGGCTCAATGAGCAGTTCTTC. Protein product: CASSFHDRGLNEQFF.

The chain carries TRBV28 and TRBJ2-7; 8 bases fit TRBD1. This CDR3 comprises 13 residues. The V gene end was trimmed by 6 bases and the J gene end by 2 bases; junction bases not matched to a gene: 3. Germline loops: CDR1 MDHEN, CDR2 SYDVKM. The CDR3 DNA is TGTGCCAGCAGAGGACAGGGTACCTACGAGCAGTACTTC. Its protein product is CASRGQGTYEQYF.

This clone came up a few times. A read error may produce the germline difference seen at one junction end. The rearrangement uses TRBV4-1 and TRBJ2-5; D remains ambiguous. The CDR3 runs 14 residues. The germline CDR1 and CDR2 sequences are MGHRA and YSYEKL. The CDR3 spells CASSQDWGQETQYF. Here the CDR3 DNA reads TGTGCCAGCAGCCAAGATTGGGGACAAGAGACCCAGTACTTC.

The sample holds one count of this clone. The chain has TRBV6-1 and TRBJ1-2; D might be TRBD1 (6 bases). Trimming removed 1 base from V and 4 bases from J, with 13 bases in between. CDR3 length equals 15 residues. CDR1 is MNHNS, CDR2 SASEGT, per germline. Here the CDR3 DNA reads TGTGCCAGCAGTGAAGAGGGCGGCAGGGGCTATGGCTACACCTTC. This codes for CASSEEGGRGYGYTF.

This clone was found once. The CDR3 spells CSARFYNEQFF. DNA for the CDR3: TGCAGTGCTCGGTTCTACAATGAGCAGTTCTTC. The rearrangement joins TRBV20-1 to TRBJ2-1; D is undetermined. The germline CDR1 and CDR2 sequences are DFQATT and SNEGSKA (reference sequence). This CDR3 region has 11 residues. Trimming removed 5 bases from V and 3 bases from J, with 5 bases in between.

The chain is built from TRBV4-1 and TRBJ2-7; 10 bases line up with TRBD1. The CDR3 totals 15 residues. Germline CDR1 is MGHRA and CDR2 is YSYEKL. V dropped 4 bases and J dropped 3; count of bases not matched to a gene: 6. Written as DNA, the CDR3 is TGCGCCAGCAGCCCCCGGGACAGGGGTAACTACGAGCAGTACTTC. It specifies CASSPRDRGNYEQYF.

This chain uses TRBV6-1 with TRBJ2-3, with 10 bases matching TRBD2. CDR3 length equals 18 residues. The V and J ends lost 4 bases and 6 bases, in that order; junction bases with no gene match: 16. Germline CDR1 MNHNS, CDR2 SASEGT. In nucleotides, the CDR3 is TGTGCCAGCAGTGCCGAGGAAGCTAGCGGGGGTCTTACGGATACGCAGTATTTT. Its translation: CASSAEEASGGLTDTQYF.

V usage is TRBV28 and J usage is TRBJ1-1; TRBD1 aligns across 8 bases. The trim removed 1 base at V and 1 base at J, leaving 5 bases unmatched. CDR1 is MDHEN and CDR2 is SYDVKM in the germline V gene. The CDR3 is 16 residues long. CDR3 amino acids: CASSLFGDRSNTEAFF. The CDR3 nucleotides read TGTGCCAGCAGTTTATTCGGGGACAGGTCGAACACTGAAGCTTTCTTT. Looking up the rest from reference TRBV28 and TRBJ1-1 gives the full variable domain: DVKVTQSSRYLVKRTGEKVFLECVQDMDHENMFWYRQDPGLGLRLIYFSYDVKMKEKGDIPEGYSVSREKKERFSLILESASTNQTSMYLCASSLFGDRSNTEAFFGQGTRLTVV.

The chain uses TRBV27 and TRBJ2-7, with D hard to call. The CDR3 sequence is 13 residues long. CDR1 is MNHEY, CDR2 SMNVEV, per germline (reference sequence). The V end lost 0 bases, the J end lost 4 bases, and 7 bases lay between the germline ends. CDR3 protein: CASSLSAHYEQYF. CDR3 DNA sequence: TGTGCCAGCAGTTTATCAGCTCATTACGAGCAGTACTTC.

This clone was counted a few times. This sequence joins TRBV6-4 and TRBJ2-2; 9 bases fit TRBD1. The germline CDR1 and CDR2 sequences are MRHNA and SNTAGT. The CDR3 consists of 14 residues. Germline trimming cut 8 bases from V and 3 bases from J; bases unmatched to any gene: 4. The CDR3 DNA follows: TGTGCCAGCTCTAGACAGGGGGACACCGGGGAGCTGTTTTTT. Translating it yields CASSRQGDTGELFF.

V usage is TRBV5-6 and J usage is TRBJ1-2; 8 nucleotides align to TRBD1. Germline-derived CDR1 and CDR2 are SGHDT and YYEEEE. The CDR3 covers 18 residues. V dropped 4 bases and J dropped 3; count of bases not matched to a gene: 17. In DNA form, the CDR3 reads TGTGCCAGCAGCCCGGAGATATCGTTGGACAGGGACGACTATGGCTACACCTTC. This codes for CASSPEISLDRDDYGYTF. Variable domain in full (rest from reference TRBV5-6 and TRBJ1-2): DAGVTQSPTHLIKTRGQQVTLRCSPKSGHDTVSWYQQALGQGPQFIFQYYEEEERQRGNFPDRFSGHQFPNYSSELNVNALLLGDSALYLCASSPEISLDRDDYGYTFGSGTRLTVV.

The chain has TRBV5-1 and TRBJ2-2; 10 positions agree with TRBD1. CDR3 length equals 17 residues. Per germline, CDR1 SGHRS and CDR2 YFSETQ. V shed 1 base, J shed 4 bases, and the junction held 7 bases outside the gene matches. In nucleotides, the CDR3 is TGCGCCAGCAGCTTGTTCCGGACAGGGGGTTTCACCGGGGAGCTGTTTTTT. This codes for CASSLFRTGGFTGELFF.

This chain connects TRBV28 to TRBJ2-2, with D uncertain. Per germline, CDR1 MDHEN and CDR2 SYDVKM. V lost 2 bases to trimming and J lost 5 bases, with 9 bases between them. CDR3 length: 14 amino acids. In DNA form, the CDR3 reads TGTGCCAGCAGTTTACGTTCCTTAACCGGGGAGCTGTTTTTT. This sequence encodes CASSLRSLTGELFF.

The rearrangement joins TRBV7-8 to TRBJ2-3; 8 bases line up with TRBD2. V lost 1 base, J lost 6 bases, and 9 bases stayed unmatched. The CDR3 has 16 amino acids. Germline CDR1 reads SGHVS; CDR2 reads FQNEAQ. The CDR3 loop reads CASSLVIWTSKDTQYF. In DNA, the CDR3 is TGTGCCAGCAGCTTAGTCATCTGGACTAGCAAGGATACGCAGTATTTT.

V usage is TRBV5-6 and J usage is TRBJ2-2; 8 positions agree with TRBD2. The CDR3 is 16 amino acids. Trimming at V came to 3 bases and at J to 0 bases, leaving 4 bases not matched to a gene. The germline gives CDR1 SGHDT, CDR2 YYEEEE. The CDR3 reads CASSWLAGTNTGELFF. CDR3 in DNA: TGTGCCAGCAGCTGGCTAGCGGGCACGAACACCGGGGAGCTGTTTTTT.

CDR3 loop: CATGLAYEQYF. The CDR3 nucleotides read TGTGCTACAGGGCTCGCTTACGAGCAGTACTTC. The chain is built from TRBV25-1 and TRBJ2-7; tentatively, D is TRBD1 (6 bases). The CDR3 is 11 residues long. Germline V CDR1 and CDR2: MGHDK, SYGVNS.

The J gene is TRBJ1-1, the V gene TRBV5-4; 8 nucleotides line up with TRBD1. This CDR3 is built from 14 residues. CDR1 SGHNT and CDR2 YYREEE come from the germline V gene (reference sequence). The V and J ends lost 3 bases and 0 bases, in that order; junction bases with no gene match: 1. CDR3 region: CASSSGQVNTEAFF. DNA of the CDR3: TGTGCCAGCAGCTCGGGACAGGTGAACACTGAAGCTTTCTTT. Full variable domain (rest looked up from reference TRBV5-4 and TRBJ1-1): ETGVTQSPTHLIKTRGQQVTLRCSSQSGHNTVSWYQQALGQGPQFIFQYYREEENGRGNFPPRFSGLQFPNYSSELNVNALELDDSALYLCASSSGQVNTEAFFGQGTRLTVV.

The chain combines TRBV28 with TRBJ2-1; 8 nucleotides match TRBD2. V dropped 3 bases and J dropped 3; count of bases not matched to a gene: 16. The germline gives CDR1 MDHEN, CDR2 SYDVKM. This CDR3 spans 19 amino acids. The DNA of the CDR3 is TGTGCCAGCAGTTTCCCGGTAGAGGGCACTAGCGGACTCTACAATGAGCAGTTCTTC. As protein: CASSFPVEGTSGLYNEQFF.

This clone was observed a handful of times. The chain combines TRBV5-1 with TRBJ1-5, with D perhaps TRBD1 (5 bases). Deletions cut 0 bases from V and 8 bases from J, with 12 bases between. CDR3 length: 14 residues. Germline CDR1 reads SGHRS; CDR2 reads YFSETQ. The CDR3, as DNA: TGCGCCAGCAGCTTGGTTTACGGGGCTAAGCCCCAGCATTTT. This translates into CASSLVYGAKPQHF. The full variable domain, completed using reference TRBV5-1 and TRBJ1-5, is KAGVTQTPRYLIKTRGQQVTLSCSPISGHRSVSWYQQTPGQGLQFLFEYFSETQRNKGNFPGRFSGRQFSNSRSEMNVSTLELGDSALYLCASSLVYGAKPQHFGDGTRLSIL.

This clone was recorded a few times. The rearrangement links TRBV4-2 to TRBJ2-7; 10 bases line up with TRBD2. The CDR3 sequence is 15 residues long. With V trimmed by 4 bases and J by 5 bases, 8 bases remained unmatched. CDR1 is LGHNA and CDR2 is YNFKEQ in the germline V gene. CDR3 bases: TGTGCCAGCAGCCCTCAAGCGGGGGGGCGGGACGAGCAGTACTTC. Translated: CASSPQAGGRDEQYF.

The chain has TRBV15 and TRBJ2-1; D call uncertain. V gave up 7 bases and J gave up 5 bases, with 12 bases separating them. The CDR3 is 13 amino acids. Germline-derived CDR1 and CDR2 are LNHNV and YYDKDF (reference sequence). The DNA for the CDR3 is TGTGCCACCATGATCTCCTTGAACAATGAGCAGTTCTTC. Translating gives CATMISLNNEQFF.